Each of the 29 T cell receptor beta chains below was sequenced from the same sample in a study of post-analysis software for immune sequencing data. These receptors have no identified antigens. Incorporated into the TCR beta cDNA libraries were unique molecular identifiers, which served to reduce PCR and sequencing biases. TCRdb recomputed calls from the PCR reads with MiXCR, one row per CDR3 protein. The sample contains about 770,000 distinct CDR3 sequences, more than 45% of which appear only once. Points from the study as a whole: When patients were compared with controls, four to six TRBV segments were more frequent, TRBV5-6, TRBV5-1 and TRBV20-1 among them.

The sample was blood. The receptors derive from a girl aged 5-17 years with multiple sclerosis.

On this clonotype: The junction differs from germline at one of its ends, possibly a read error. J is TRBJ1-5 and V is TRBV27, with unresolved D. The CDR3 runs 13 residues. The germline gives CDR1 MNHEY, CDR2 SMNVEV (reference sequence). The DNA of the CDR3 is TGTGCCTGCAGTAAACGAGACAATCAGCCCCAGCATTTT. It yields the protein CACSKRDNQPQHF.

J is TRBJ2-1 and V is TRBV6-5, with 7 bases that match TRBD2. The germline V gene encodes CDR1 MNHEY and CDR2 SVGAGI. V lost 5 bases and J lost 10; bases outside the gene matches: 8. CDR3 length: 13 amino acids. The CDR3 DNA reads TGTGCCAGCAGTGCGGGAGACTCCTACGAGCAGTTCTTC. Its protein is CASSAGDSYEQFF.

The rearrangement joins TRBV15 to TRBJ1-4; no clear D gene. Deletions cut 0 bases from V and 0 bases from J, with 5 bases between. Germline CDR1 LNHNV, CDR2 YYDKDF (reference sequence). The CDR3 covers 15 residues. In DNA, the CDR3 is TGTGCCACCAGCAGAGAAGCGGCAACTAATGAAAAACTGTTTTTT. Protein: CATSREAATNEKLFF.

This chain joins TRBV15 and TRBJ2-2, with D unclear. Germline CDR1 is LNHNV and CDR2 is YYDKDF (reference sequence). This CDR3 is 16 amino acids long. Trimming shortened V by 0 bases and J by 2 bases, and 10 bases separated the two germline ends. CDR3: CATSRDHPTNTGELFF. As DNA, the CDR3 is TGTGCCACCAGCAGAGATCACCCCACCAACACCGGGGAGCTGTTTTTT.

Remarks on this clonotype: The CDR3 end shows no conserved phenylalanine or tryptophan, and so a read error is likely. The chain has TRBV6-6 and TRBJ1-2, with D possibly TRBD1 on 6 matching bases. Germline CDR1 MNHNY, CDR2 SVGAGI (reference sequence). V lost 4 bases, J lost 5 bases, and 11 bases lay in between. This CDR3 comprises 13 residues. The CDR3 here is CASSFLQGYGYTV. In nucleotides, the CDR3 is TGTGCCAGCAGTTTCCTACAGGGTTATGGCTACACCGTC.

This clonotype is a singleton in its sample. The V and J genes are TRBV12-3 or TRBV12-4 and TRBJ1-2; 13 bases are a match to TRBD2. The J call may be faulty, since TRBJ2-7 better matches the DNA end. The CDR3 spans 14 residues. This chain's CDR3 is CASSWTSGRSGQYF. The CDR3 DNA reads as TGTGCCAGCAGTTGGACTAGCGGGAGATCGGGGCAGTACTTC.

This clonotype was seen a handful of times. The V gene is TRBV4-1, the J gene TRBJ2-1, with unresolved D. The ends were cut back, 0 bases at V and 0 bases at J, with 9 bases in the middle. Germline loops: CDR1 MGHRA, CDR2 YSYEKL. The CDR3 is made up of 16 amino acids. DNA of the CDR3: TGCGCCAGCAGCCAAGAGGCCTATCCCTCCTACAATGAGCAGTTCTTC. This gives the protein CASSQEAYPSYNEQFF.

This clonotype has just one count. The chain carries TRBV4-2 and TRBJ2-2; no clear D. The CDR3 spans 14 residues. Between the trimmed V and J ends, which lost 0 bases and 6 bases, there was a span of 8 bases. Germline-derived CDR1 and CDR2 are LGHNA and YNFKEQ. The CDR3 reads CASSQDKFPGELFF. The DNA for the CDR3 is TGTGCCAGCAGCCAAGATAAGTTCCCCGGGGAGCTGTTTTTT.

This clonotype was found a few times. The genes are TRBV7-9 and TRBJ2-5; 7 bases line up with TRBD2. Germline V lookup: CDR1 SEHNR, CDR2 FQNEAQ (reference sequence). The CDR3 loop spans 14 amino acids. J lost 5 bases, V lost 5 bases, and 8 bases had no gene match. The CDR3 nucleotides are TGTGCCAGCAGCACTAATGCCGGGAGGGAGACCCAGTACTTC. This gives the protein CASSTNAGRETQYF.

V gene TRBV20-1 combines with J gene TRBJ2-7; D is unclear. Germline CDR1 and CDR2: DFQATT and SNEGSKA (reference sequence). The CDR3 extends over 14 amino acids. V was trimmed by 0 bases and J by 7 bases, leaving 16 bases between them. CDR3 DNA sequence: TGCAGTGCTAGAGATCAGCCTGGAGTTCTTGAGCAGTACTTC. This codes for CSARDQPGVLEQYF.

The V call is TRBV4-1, the J call TRBJ1-2; D remains unclear. V dropped 0 bases and J dropped 3 bases, with 11 bases sitting between them. The germline V gene encodes CDR1 MGHRA and CDR2 YSYEKL. The CDR3 covers 15 residues. Written as DNA, the CDR3 is TGCGCCAGCAGCCAAGAGGGGTCCGTCGACTATGGCTACACCTTC. This sequence encodes CASSQEGSVDYGYTF.

The rearrangement links TRBV12-3 or TRBV12-4 to TRBJ2-3; possible D gene TRBD2, 6 bases. Trimming pared 6 bases from V and 11 bases from J, leaving 24 bases between. The CDR3 loop spans 15 amino acids. This CDR3 reads CASSPGTRAADVQYF. The DNA of the CDR3 is TGTGCCAGCAGCCCCGGGACTCGGGCCGCGGATGTGCAGTATTTT.

CDR3 in DNA: TGTGCCAGCAGCTTGTCACTAGGACAGGGAGACAATGAGCAGTTCTTC. Residues: CASSLSLGQGDNEQFF. The genes are TRBV7-9 and TRBJ2-1; 8 positions agree with TRBD1. Germline V gene sequence: CDR1 SEHNR, CDR2 FQNEAQ (reference sequence). V was clipped by 3 bases and J by 5 bases; unmatched bases: 9. The CDR3 consists of 16 residues.

This clonotype showed up just a few times. The J gene is TRBJ2-6, the V gene TRBV20-1; D perhaps matches TRBD1 (6 bases). The CDR3 consists of 15 residues. The germline V and J ends were trimmed by 3 bases and 0 bases, with 9 bases remaining between them. Germline CDR1 is DFQATT and CDR2 is SNEGSKA (reference sequence). The CDR3 DNA reads TGCAGTGCTAGTGGGGGCCTCTCTGGGGCCAACGTCCTGACTTTC. As protein: CSASGGLSGANVLTF.

The sample holds a few counts of this clonotype. J is TRBJ2-7 and V is TRBV29-1; the D gene is possibly TRBD1 (5 bases). V was clipped by 3 bases and J by 2 bases, with 11 bases between them. The CDR3 consists of 13 residues. Looked up from germline, CDR1 is SQVTM and CDR2 is ANQGSEA. The CDR3 sequence: CSVETDPTYEQYF. The CDR3 DNA reads TGCAGCGTTGAGACAGACCCAACCTACGAGCAGTACTTC.

V gene TRBV9 combines with J gene TRBJ2-1; TRBD2 is a possible D gene (6 bases). Germline V CDR1 and CDR2: SGDLS, YYNGEE. This CDR3 is 16 amino acids long. V shed 4 bases and J shed 3 bases, with 17 bases lying between them. The CDR3 coding sequence is TGTGCCAGCAGCCCCGCGGAGACTAGGTACTACAATGAGCAGTTCTTC. It is translated as CASSPAETRYYNEQFF.

The V and J genes are TRBV15 and TRBJ2-6; D unclear. The CDR3 consists of 16 residues. Germline V gives CDR1 LNHNV, CDR2 YYDKDF (reference sequence). Trimming cost V 0 bases and J 4 bases, with 10 bases left between them. As DNA, the CDR3 is TGTGCCACCAGCAGAGATCTCTGGCAGGGGGCCAACGTCCTGACTTTC. The encoded protein is CATSRDLWQGANVLTF.

CDR3 protein: CSVGPALGPNEQFF. CDR3 coding DNA: TGCAGCGTTGGGCCTGCTTTGGGACCCAATGAGCAGTTCTTC. This sequence joins TRBV29-1 and TRBJ2-1; either TRBD1 or TRBD2 may fit D (5 bases each). The V and J ends lost 4 bases and 6 bases respectively, with 16 bases between them. The CDR3 is 14 residues long. The germline gives CDR1 SQVTM, CDR2 ANQGSEA.

This rearrangement joins TRBV29-1 to TRBJ1-4, with D perhaps TRBD1 (5 bases). With 5 bases removed from V and 7 bases from J, the gap between germline ends came to 14 bases. The CDR3 is 13 amino acids. Germline assignment: CDR1 SQVTM and CDR2 ANQGSEA. CDR3 in DNA: TGCAGCGTTTGGGGGGGATTCGGTGAAAAACTGTTTTTT. Amino acids: CSVWGGFGEKLFF.

This clonotype occurred a few times. The V and J genes are TRBV24-1 and TRBJ2-1, with 10 bases lining up with TRBD2. V shed 7 bases and J 6 bases; nucleotides not matched to a gene: 11. The CDR3 runs to 16 residues. The germline V gene encodes CDR1 KGHDR and CDR2 SFDVKD. Here the CDR3 reads CATSQGASGSGNEQFF. The CDR3 bases are TGTGCCACCAGCCAAGGGGCTAGCGGGAGCGGCAATGAGCAGTTCTTC.

The table lists this clonotype with a few counts. This chain connects TRBV20-1 to TRBJ2-6; no clear D gene. The CDR3 is 16 amino acids. Germline V gives CDR1 DFQATT, CDR2 SNEGSKA (reference sequence). V lost 0 bases to trimming and J lost 4 bases, with 13 bases between them. Here the CDR3 reads CSARDASLSGANVLTF. The CDR3 DNA reads as TGCAGTGCTAGAGATGCCTCCCTCTCCGGGGCCAACGTCCTGACTTTC.

The rearrangement links TRBV29-1 to TRBJ1-2; 9 bases agree with TRBD1. This CDR3 has 14 residues. The germline CDR1 and CDR2 sequences are SQVTM and ANQGSEA. Trimming removed 1 base from V and 4 bases from J; junction bases left unmatched: 4. The CDR3, as DNA: TGCAGCGTTGAAGTACAGGGGGCAGGCTATGGCTACACCTTC. Translation gives CSVEVQGAGYGYTF.

This clonotype was found a few times. The chain uses TRBV6-5 and TRBJ1-1, with D possibly TRBD1 on 6 matching bases. V was pared by 0 bases and J by 7 bases, with 9 bases between. Per the germline V gene, CDR1 is MNHEY and CDR2 is SVGAGI. CDR3 length: 13 amino acids. In DNA form, the CDR3 reads TGTGCCAGCAGTTACTCGGGGGCCCTTGAAGCTTTCTTT. Its translation is CASSYSGALEAFF.

V is TRBV7-9 and J is TRBJ1-4; D gene unclear. V was shortened by 5 bases and J by 0 bases, with 13 bases between the two germline ends. Per germline, CDR1 SEHNR and CDR2 FQNEAQ (reference sequence). The CDR3 is 16 residues long. As DNA, the CDR3 is TGTGCCAGCAGCCCTCGTGGGGTTTCAACTAATGAAAAACTGTTTTTT. This codes for CASSPRGVSTNEKLFF.

V and J are TRBV7-3 and TRBJ2-3, with D possibly matching TRBD1 (5 bases). V lost 2 bases and J 2 bases, leaving 11 bases between the germline ends. The CDR3 sequence is 15 residues long. The germline V gene encodes CDR1 SGHTA and CDR2 FQGTGA. CDR3: CASSLQGTHTDTQYF. In nucleotides, the CDR3 is TGTGCCAGCAGCTTACAGGGCACACACACAGATACGCAGTATTTT. The full variable domain, rest sourced from reference TRBV7-3 and TRBJ2-3, is GAGVSQTPSNKVTEKGKYVELRCDPISGHTALYWYRQSLGQGPEFLIYFQGTGAADDSGLPNDRFFAVRPEGSVSTLKIQRTERGDSAVYLCASSLQGTHTDTQYFGPGTRLTVL.

About this clonotype: The junction does not match germline at one end; this may be a read error. The chain joins TRBV6-6 to TRBJ2-1; TRBD1 matches 7 bases. CDR1 MNHNY and CDR2 SVGAGI come from the germline V gene (reference sequence). This CDR3 region has 13 residues. CDR3 coding DNA: TGTGCCAGCAGGGGACAGCAGCTCAATGGGCAGTTCTTC. This gives the protein CASRGQQLNGQFF.

The J gene is TRBJ2-7, the V gene TRBV2, with D uncertain. Germline V CDR1 and CDR2: SNHLY, FYNNEI. Trimming left V 2 bases short and J 2 bases short, with 13 bases between. The CDR3 runs 15 residues. CDR3 in DNA: TGTGCCAGCAGTGAACAGCTCCAAACAACCTACGAGCAGTACTTC. Its protein product is CASSEQLQTTYEQYF.

This clonotype was seen repeatedly, ten times or more. The chain has TRBV19 and TRBJ2-1; 7 nucleotides line up with TRBD2. Germline V gives CDR1 LNHDA, CDR2 SQIVND (reference sequence). V lost 0 bases and J lost 5; bases outside the gene matches: 10. CDR3 length: 17 amino acids. The CDR3 DNA reads TGTGCCAGTAGTATAGAGGCGGGGGTGCGGGCGAACAATGAGCAGTTCTTC. This sequence encodes CASSIEAGVRANNEQFF.

The V and J genes are TRBV28 and TRBJ1-6, with 11 bases lining up with TRBD1. The CDR3 contains 16 residues. Germline CDR1 is MDHEN and CDR2 is SYDVKM. The V segment lost 4 bases and the J segment 8 bases; nucleotides outside the gene matches: 7. CDR3 DNA sequence: TGTGCCAGCAGTTCCGGGACAGGGGGTCGTTATTCACCCCTCCACTTT. Translating gives CASSSGTGGRYSPLHF. Full variable domain (rest looked up from reference TRBV28 and TRBJ1-6): DVKVTQSSRYLVKRTGEKVFLECVQDMDHENMFWYRQDPGLGLRLIYFSYDVKMKEKGDIPEGYSVSREKKERFSLILESASTNQTSMYLCASSSGTGGRYSPLHFGNGTRLTVT.